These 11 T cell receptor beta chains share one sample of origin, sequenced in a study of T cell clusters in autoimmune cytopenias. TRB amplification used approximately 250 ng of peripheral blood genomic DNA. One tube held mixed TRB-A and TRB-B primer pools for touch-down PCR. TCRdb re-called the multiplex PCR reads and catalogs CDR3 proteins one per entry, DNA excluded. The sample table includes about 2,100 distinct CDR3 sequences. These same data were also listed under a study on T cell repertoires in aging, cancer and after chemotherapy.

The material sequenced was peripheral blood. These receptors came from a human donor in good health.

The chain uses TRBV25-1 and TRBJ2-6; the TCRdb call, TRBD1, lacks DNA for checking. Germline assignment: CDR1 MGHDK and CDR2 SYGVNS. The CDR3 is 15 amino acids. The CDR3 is CASSYRGSGANVLTF.

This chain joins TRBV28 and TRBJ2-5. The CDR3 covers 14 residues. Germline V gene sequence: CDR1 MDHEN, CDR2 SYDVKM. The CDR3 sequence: CASRPTLQQETQYF. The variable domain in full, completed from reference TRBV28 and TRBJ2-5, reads DVKVTQSSRYLVKRTGEKVFLECVQDMDHENMFWYRQDPGLGLRLIYFSYDVKMKEKGDIPEGYSVSREKKERFSLILESASTNQTSMYLCASRPTLQQETQYFGPGTRLLVL.

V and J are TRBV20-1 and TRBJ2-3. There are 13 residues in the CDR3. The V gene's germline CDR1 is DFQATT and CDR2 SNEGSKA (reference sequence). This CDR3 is CSARDASTDTQYF.

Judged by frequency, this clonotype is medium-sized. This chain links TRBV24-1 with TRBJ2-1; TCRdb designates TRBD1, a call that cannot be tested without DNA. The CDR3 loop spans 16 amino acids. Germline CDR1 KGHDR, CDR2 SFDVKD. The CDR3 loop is CATSDPQKAGTGEQFF.

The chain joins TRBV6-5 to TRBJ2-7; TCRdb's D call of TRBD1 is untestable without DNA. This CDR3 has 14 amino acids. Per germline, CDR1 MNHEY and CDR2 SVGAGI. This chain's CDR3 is CASRPGQGSYEQYF.

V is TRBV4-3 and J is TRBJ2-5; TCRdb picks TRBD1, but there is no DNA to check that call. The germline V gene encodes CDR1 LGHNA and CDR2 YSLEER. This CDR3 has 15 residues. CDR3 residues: CASSPGRGGGETQYF.

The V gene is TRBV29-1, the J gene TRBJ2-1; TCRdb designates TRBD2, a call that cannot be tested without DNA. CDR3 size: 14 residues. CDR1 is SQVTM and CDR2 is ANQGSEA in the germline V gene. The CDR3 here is CSVEPPSGGNEQFF.

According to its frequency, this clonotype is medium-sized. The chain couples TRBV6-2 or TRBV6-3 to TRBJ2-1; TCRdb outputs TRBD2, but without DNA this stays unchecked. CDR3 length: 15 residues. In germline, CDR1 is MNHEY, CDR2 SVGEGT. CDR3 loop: CASSQLAGGLNEQFF.

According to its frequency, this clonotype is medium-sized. The CDR3 loop reads CASRATSSGGGDEQFF. This sequence joins TRBV6-2 or TRBV6-3 and TRBJ2-1; the D call from TCRdb, TRBD2, cannot be confirmed without DNA. The CDR3 is 16 residues long. Looked up from germline, CDR1 is MNHEY and CDR2 is SVGEGT.

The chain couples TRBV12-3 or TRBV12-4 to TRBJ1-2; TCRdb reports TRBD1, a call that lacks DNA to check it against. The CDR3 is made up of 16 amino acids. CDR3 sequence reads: CASSYGTGGADYGYTF.

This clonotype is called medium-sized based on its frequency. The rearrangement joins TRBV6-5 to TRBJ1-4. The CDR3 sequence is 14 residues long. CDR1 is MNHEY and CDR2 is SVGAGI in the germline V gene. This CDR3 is CASSPGWASEKLFF.